The next 32 T cell receptor beta chains were all read from a single sample in a study of blood T cell repertoires in COVID-19. Some clones are missing from TCRdb's copy, which holds only in-frame ones; the method was immunoSEQ multiplex PCR. The sample lists 150,000 to 200,000 clones; approximately 80% were seen once. Specimen: PBMCs or T cells enriched from blood (not recorded which). The source is a man in his fifties who had recovered from COVID-19.

This chain joins TRBV4-1 and TRBJ1-2, with a weak D call TRBD1 (6 bases). The V and J ends lost 0 bases and 5 bases respectively, with 16 bases between them. Germline CDR1 MGHRA, CDR2 YSYEKL. This CDR3 is 16 amino acids long. CDR3 coding DNA: TGCGCCAGCAGCCAAGACGTTCAGACAGGTTTTTATGGCTACACCTTC. It translates to CASSQDVQTGFYGYTF.

The chain couples TRBV14 to TRBJ2-2; D might be TRBD2 (6 bases). The CDR3 sequence is 19 residues long. Trimming took off 3 bases at V and 4 bases at J, with 24 bases between the two ends. CDR1 is SGHDN and CDR2 is FVKESK in the germline V gene. Here the CDR3 DNA reads TGTGCCAGCAGCCACTGGAGGGGATGGGCTAGGAGCGGCACCGGGGAGCTGTTTTTT. As protein: CASSHWRGWARSGTGELFF.

J is TRBJ1-4 and V is TRBV5-1, with 8 bases identical to TRBD1. V trimming: 1 base; J trimming: 4 bases; junction bases outside the gene matches: 15. This CDR3 region has 19 residues. The germline V gene encodes CDR1 SGHRS and CDR2 YFSETQ. The CDR3, as DNA: TGCGCCAGCAGCTTGAATGCCCCAGGGGGCACTTTAAGTAATGAAAAACTGTTTTTT. Translation gives CASSLNAPGGTLSNEKLFF.

The chain is built from TRBV3-1 (or the pseudogene TRBV3-2) and TRBJ2-3, with 11 bases lining up with TRBD2. Germline V lookup: CDR1 LGHDT, CDR2 YNNKEL (reference sequence). The CDR3 is 17 residues long. The J segment lost 5 bases and the V segment lost 4 bases, leaving 11 bases of the junction unmatched. CDR3 sequence (DNA): TGTGCCAGCAGCCTCCTTGGGACTAGCGGAAATCAAGATACGCAGTATTTT. Translating it yields CASSLLGTSGNQDTQYF.

The V call is TRBV7-2, the J call TRBJ1-3; D uncertain. CDR1 is SGHTA and CDR2 is FQGNSA in the germline V gene. V shed 1 base and J shed 4 bases, with 8 bases lying between them. The CDR3 has 14 residues. In nucleotides, the CDR3 is TGTGCCAGCAGCTTAGAACTCTCAGGAAACACCATATATTTT. This translates into CASSLELSGNTIYF.

This CDR3 is CASSGYDRGHYGYTF. CDR3 nucleotides: TGTGCCAGCAGTGGGTATGACAGGGGGCACTATGGCTACACCTTC. The chain employs TRBV25-1 and TRBJ1-2; 10 nucleotides align to TRBD1. Germline CDR1 reads MGHDK; CDR2 reads SYGVNS. Trimming at V came to 4 bases and at J to 3 bases, leaving 5 bases not matched to a gene. The CDR3 is 15 amino acids.

The chain uses TRBV27 and TRBJ2-1, with TRBD2 as a possible D gene (7 bases). The germline V gene encodes CDR1 MNHEY and CDR2 SMNVEV (reference sequence). V lost 7 bases and J 4 bases, leaving 11 bases between the germline ends. The CDR3 has 13 residues. The CDR3 bases are TGTGCCAGCACGGGGGGCCTTTACAATGAGCAGTTCTTC. It yields the protein CASTGGLYNEQFF.

The chain combines TRBV6-6 with TRBJ2-3; possibly TRBD2 for D (6 bases). This CDR3 has 14 residues. Trimming took 6 bases from V and 4 from J, leaving 14 bases between them. From germline, CDR1 is MNHNY and CDR2 SVGAGI (reference sequence). The CDR3 here is CASREGSPADTQYF. As DNA, the CDR3 is TGTGCCAGCAGGGAGGGATCCCCCGCAGATACGCAGTATTTT.

The rearrangement joins TRBV19 to TRBJ1-2; 8 bases match TRBD1. V lost 5 bases to trimming and J lost 5 bases; unmatched junction nucleotides: 7. Germline values: CDR1 LNHDA, CDR2 SQIVND (reference sequence). The CDR3 is made up of 14 amino acids. The CDR3 here is CASSRTTGVYGYTF. In DNA, the CDR3 is TGTGCCAGTAGTCGAACGACAGGGGTATATGGCTACACCTTC.

The chain uses TRBV27 and TRBJ2-7; D uncertain. V lost 8 bases, J lost 6 bases, and 14 bases lay in between. The CDR3 has 12 amino acids. Germline V lookup: CDR1 MNHEY, CDR2 SMNVEV (reference sequence). The CDR3 bases are TGTGCCAGCCGCAATCTAGTGGCCGAGCAGTACTTC. Protein: CASRNLVAEQYF.

This clone was picked up one time. The chain combines TRBV7-2 with TRBJ1-5; D is unresolved. This CDR3 comprises 13 residues. The germline V gene encodes CDR1 SGHTA and CDR2 FQGNSA. Trimming cost V 1 base and J 6 bases, with 7 bases left between them. The CDR3, as DNA: TGTGCCAGCAGCTTAGAGCGTGGTCAGCCCCAGCATTTT. It codes for CASSLERGQPQHF.

This clone was seen a single time. The chain employs TRBV14 and TRBJ2-7, with TRBD2 as a possible D gene (5 bases). The CDR3 runs 12 residues. Between the trimmed V and J ends, which lost 0 bases and 6 bases, there was a span of 6 bases. The germline CDR1 and CDR2 sequences are SGHDN and FVKESK. CDR3 sequence: CASSQDRGEQYF. CDR3 nucleotides: TGTGCCAGCAGCCAAGATCGGGGCGAGCAGTACTTC.

This chain connects TRBV6-5 to TRBJ2-7; 7 bases line up with TRBD2. Germline trimming cut 10 bases from V and 1 base from J; bases unmatched to any gene: 4. The germline CDR1 and CDR2 sequences are MNHEY and SVGAGI. The CDR3 contains 12 residues. For the CDR3, the DNA is TGTGCCACCGGGGGGAGATCCTACGAGCAGTACTTC. Encoded protein: CATGGRSYEQYF.

The chain has TRBV6-5 and TRBJ1-6; TRBD1 is a possible D gene (6 bases). V lost 7 bases to trimming and J lost 7 bases, with 17 bases between them. Germline V gene lookup returns CDR1 MNHEY and CDR2 SVGAGI. This CDR3 is 15 amino acids long. For the CDR3, the DNA is TGTGCCAGCAACACAGCACAGGGCTACAATTCACCCCTCCACTTT. It is translated as CASNTAQGYNSPLHF.

The CDR3 is CASSQTQGIRHSPLHF. In DNA, the CDR3 is TGTGCCAGCAGCCAAACACAGGGGATCAGGCATTCACCCCTCCACTTT. The rearrangement uses TRBV14 and TRBJ1-6; 7 bases are shared with TRBD1. The CDR3 extends over 16 amino acids. J lost 8 bases, V lost 2 bases, and 9 bases had no gene match. The germline CDR1 and CDR2 sequences are SGHDN and FVKESK. The entire variable domain, with the rest obtained from reference TRBV14 and TRBJ1-6, is as follows: EAGVTQFPSHSVIEKGQTVTLRCDPISGHDNLYWYRRVMGKEIKFLLHFVKESKQDESGMPNNRFLAERTGGTYSTLKVQPAELEDSGVYFCASSQTQGIRHSPLHFGNGTRLTVT.

The chain has TRBV28 and TRBJ1-1, with D possibly being TRBD1 (5 bases). Germline loops: CDR1 MDHEN, CDR2 SYDVKM. V was cut by 3 bases and J by 11 bases, with 13 bases left in between. CDR3 length: 12 residues. CDR3 coding DNA: TGTGCCAGCAGTTTGGTCCAGGGTGGTGCTTTCTTT. Translating it yields CASSLVQGGAFF.

CDR3 in amino acids: CASSYSPGTGSTEAFF. The CDR3 region has the DNA TGTGCCAGCAGTTACTCTCCCGGGACAGGGAGCACTGAAGCTTTCTTT. The rearrangement links TRBV6-5 to TRBJ1-1; 9 bases map to TRBD1. The CDR3 loop spans 16 amino acids. J gave up 4 bases and V 0 bases, and 6 bases lay outside the gene matches. Germline values: CDR1 MNHEY, CDR2 SVGAGI.

As concerns this clone: Other DNA sequences in the sample encode the same CDR3. The chain uses TRBV29-1 and TRBJ1-1; no definite D call. This CDR3 spans 10 amino acids. The germline gives CDR1 SQVTM, CDR2 ANQGSEA. V was cut by 4 bases and J by 5 bases, with 5 bases left in between. As DNA, the CDR3 is TGCAGCGTTGTCCTAACTGAAGCTTTCTTT. As protein: CSVVLTEAFF.

This chain joins TRBV2 and TRBJ2-5, with a tentative D call TRBD1 (6 bases). The germline V gene encodes CDR1 SNHLY and CDR2 FYNNEI. V was cut by 4 bases and J by 2 bases, with 14 bases left in between. The CDR3 totals 15 residues. The CDR3 DNA reads as TGTGCCAGCAGTGTTGGACTTGACAGGCAAGAGACCCAGTACTTC. Amino acids: CASSVGLDRQETQYF.

The V call is TRBV7-9, the J call TRBJ1-2; D gene uncertain. The CDR3 extends over 11 amino acids. Trimming shortened V by 3 bases and J by 4 bases, and 3 bases separated the two germline ends. Looked up from germline, CDR1 is SEHNR and CDR2 is FQNEAQ (reference sequence). The CDR3 DNA reads as TGTGCCAGCAGCTTTATCTATGGCTACACCTTC. As protein: CASSFIYGYTF.

The V gene is TRBV29-1, the J gene TRBJ1-3; D gene ambiguous. V lost 3 bases and J 0 bases, leaving 9 bases between the germline ends. CDR1 and CDR2 (germline): SQVTM, ANQGSEA. This CDR3 has 14 amino acids. In DNA, the CDR3 is TGCAGCGTTGACCCCGGGAGCTCTGGAAACACCATATATTTT. Translation gives CSVDPGSSGNTIYF.

The rearrangement uses TRBV29-1 and TRBJ2-4; 7 nucleotides match TRBD2. Germline CDR1 is SQVTM and CDR2 is ANQGSEA. CDR3 size: 14 residues. The ends lost 4 bases at V and 5 bases at J; junction bases unmatched: 8. The CDR3 DNA follows: TGCAGCGTTGTCGTGGCGGGAGACCAAAACATTCAGTACTTC. Encoded protein: CSVVVAGDQNIQYF.

This clone occurred a few times. The rearrangement links TRBV3-1 (or the pseudogene TRBV3-2) to TRBJ1-3; the match to TRBD1 covers 7 bases. Germline V CDR1 and CDR2: LGHDT, YNNKEL (reference sequence). V was clipped by 1 base and J by 2 bases; unmatched bases: 2. The CDR3 extends over 15 amino acids. CDR3 sequence: CASSQGQGAGNTIYF. For the CDR3, the DNA is TGTGCCAGCAGCCAAGGGCAGGGGGCTGGAAACACCATATATTTT.

This clone was seen a single time. The CDR3 region is CASSYEDRVYEQYF. The CDR3 nucleotides are TGTGCCAGCAGCTACGAGGACAGGGTCTACGAGCAGTACTTC. V is TRBV7-8 and J is TRBJ2-7, with 8 bases that match TRBD1. The germline V gene has CDR1 SGHVS and CDR2 FQNEAQ. The CDR3 totals 14 residues. V lost 4 bases to trimming and J lost 3 bases; unmatched junction nucleotides: 5.

The table lists this clone with a few counts. The chain is built from TRBV6-5 and TRBJ1-1; weak D call: TRBD1 (5 bases). Trimming took off 0 bases at V and 8 bases at J, with 10 bases between the two ends. There are 13 residues in the CDR3. Germline assignment: CDR1 MNHEY and CDR2 SVGAGI. The CDR3 spells CASSYSEGWEAFF. CDR3 DNA sequence: TGTGCCAGCAGTTACTCGGAGGGGTGGGAAGCTTTCTTT.

V is TRBV5-4 and J is TRBJ1-5, with D possibly being TRBD1 (6 bases). V dropped 2 bases and J dropped 4 bases, with 10 bases sitting between them. This CDR3 spans 14 amino acids. From germline, CDR1 is SGHNT and CDR2 YYREEE (reference sequence). CDR3 sequence (DNA): TGTGCCAGCAGCTTTGGGGGCTGGAATCAGCCCCAGCATTTT. Translating gives CASSFGGWNQPQHF.

The sample holds a few counts of this clone. The rearrangement uses TRBV7-9 and TRBJ2-3, with TRBD2 as a possible D gene (5 bases). V lost 1 base, J lost 1 base, and 12 bases lay in between. CDR3 size: 16 residues. Germline CDR1 and CDR2: SEHNR and FQNEAQ (reference sequence). CDR3 bases: TGTGCCAGCAGCTTAGGATCCAGCGGTGGCACAGATACGCAGTATTTT. Protein product: CASSLGSSGGTDTQYF.

The J gene is TRBJ1-5, the V gene TRBV19, with D maybe TRBD1 (6 bases). The CDR3 runs 13 residues. V lost 8 bases, J lost 0 bases, and 8 bases lay in between. CDR1 is LNHDA and CDR2 is SQIVND in the germline V gene (reference sequence). CDR3 sequence (DNA): TGTGCCAGTGAGGACAGTAGCAATCAGCCCCAGCATTTT. Translation: CASEDSSNQPQHF.

This clone was found once. The chain employs TRBV6-5 and TRBJ2-3, with TRBD1 as a possible D gene (6 bases). CDR1 is MNHEY and CDR2 is SVGAGI in the germline V gene. V lost 7 bases to trimming and J lost 3 bases, with 11 bases between them. The CDR3 has 13 amino acids. CDR3 amino acids: CASTLDRTDTQYF. The CDR3 nucleotides read TGTGCCAGCACTTTGGACAGAACAGATACGCAGTATTTT.

The chain is built from TRBV12-3 or TRBV12-4 and TRBJ1-5; D is perhaps TRBD1 (5 bases). Trimming took off 5 bases at V and 4 bases at J, with 9 bases between the two ends. CDR3 length: 13 amino acids. The CDR3 coding sequence is TGTGCCAGCAGTAGGGGTACAAATCAGCCCCAGCATTTT. This translates into CASSRGTNQPQHF.

V and J are TRBV5-1 and TRBJ1-1; 11 bases are shared with TRBD1. Germline trimming cut 3 bases from V and 0 bases from J; bases unmatched to any gene: 1. The CDR3 has 15 amino acids. Looked up from germline, CDR1 is SGHRS and CDR2 is YFSETQ. The CDR3 bases are TGCGCCAGCAGCTGGACAGGGGGCGTGAACACTGAAGCTTTCTTT. Amino acids: CASSWTGGVNTEAFF.

This sequence joins TRBV25-1 and TRBJ2-7; TRBD1 is a possible D gene (6 bases). V dropped 4 bases and J dropped 6 bases, with 13 bases sitting between them. The CDR3 runs to 13 residues. Germline values: CDR1 MGHDK, CDR2 SYGVNS. The chain's CDR3 is CASSVQGRREQYF. CDR3 DNA: TGTGCCAGCAGTGTCCAGGGGCGACGCGAGCAGTACTTC.